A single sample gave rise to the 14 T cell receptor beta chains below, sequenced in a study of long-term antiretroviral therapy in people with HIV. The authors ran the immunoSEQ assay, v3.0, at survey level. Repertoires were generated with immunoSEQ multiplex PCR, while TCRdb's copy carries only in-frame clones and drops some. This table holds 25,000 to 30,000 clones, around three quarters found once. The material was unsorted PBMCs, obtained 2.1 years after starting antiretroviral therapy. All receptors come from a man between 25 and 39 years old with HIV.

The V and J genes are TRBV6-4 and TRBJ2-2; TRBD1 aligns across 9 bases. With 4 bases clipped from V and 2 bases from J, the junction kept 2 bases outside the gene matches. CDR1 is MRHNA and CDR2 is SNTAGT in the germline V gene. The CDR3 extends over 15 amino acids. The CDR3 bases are TGTGCCAGCAGTGTAACAGGGGGCAACACCGGGGAGCTGTTTTTT. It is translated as CASSVTGGNTGELFF.

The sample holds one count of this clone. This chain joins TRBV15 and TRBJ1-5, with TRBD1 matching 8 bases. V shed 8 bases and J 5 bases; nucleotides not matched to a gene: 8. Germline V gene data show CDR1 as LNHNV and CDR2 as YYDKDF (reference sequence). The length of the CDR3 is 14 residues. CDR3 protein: CATRSDRGYQPQHF. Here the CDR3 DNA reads TGTGCCACCCGGTCCGACAGGGGATATCAGCCCCAGCATTTT.

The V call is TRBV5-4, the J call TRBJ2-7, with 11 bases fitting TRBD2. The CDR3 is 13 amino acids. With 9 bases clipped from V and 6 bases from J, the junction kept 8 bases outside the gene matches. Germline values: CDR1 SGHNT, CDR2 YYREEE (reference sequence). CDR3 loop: CATELAGVSEQYF. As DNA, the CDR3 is TGTGCCACAGAACTAGCGGGAGTTTCCGAGCAGTACTTC.

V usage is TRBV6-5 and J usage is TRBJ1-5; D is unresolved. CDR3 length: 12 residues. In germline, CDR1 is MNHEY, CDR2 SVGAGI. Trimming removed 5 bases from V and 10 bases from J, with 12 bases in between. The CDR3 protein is CASSQLGGPQHF. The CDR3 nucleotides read TGTGCCAGCAGTCAACTCGGAGGCCCCCAGCATTTT.

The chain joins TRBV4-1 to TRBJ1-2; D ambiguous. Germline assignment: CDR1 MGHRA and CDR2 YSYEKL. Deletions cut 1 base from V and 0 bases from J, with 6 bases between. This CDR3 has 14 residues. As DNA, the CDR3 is TGCGCCAGCAGCCAAGGACCAGCTAACTATGGCTACACCTTC. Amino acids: CASSQGPANYGYTF.

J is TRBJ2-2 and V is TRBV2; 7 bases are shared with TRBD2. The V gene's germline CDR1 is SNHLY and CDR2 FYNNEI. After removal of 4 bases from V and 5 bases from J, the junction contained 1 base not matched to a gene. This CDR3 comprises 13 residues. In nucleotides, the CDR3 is TGTGCCAGCAGTGGACTAGCAACCGGGGAGCTGTTTTTT. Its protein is CASSGLATGELFF.

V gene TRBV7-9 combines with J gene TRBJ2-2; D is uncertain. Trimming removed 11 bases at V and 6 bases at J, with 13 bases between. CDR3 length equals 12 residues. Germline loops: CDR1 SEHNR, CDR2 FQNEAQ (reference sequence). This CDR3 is CAPELYSGELFF. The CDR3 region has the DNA TGTGCCCCCGAATTGTATTCCGGGGAGCTGTTTTTT.

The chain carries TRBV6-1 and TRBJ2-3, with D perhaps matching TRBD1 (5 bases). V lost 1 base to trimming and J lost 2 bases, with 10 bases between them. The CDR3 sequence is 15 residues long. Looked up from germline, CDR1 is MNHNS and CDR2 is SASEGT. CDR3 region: CASSEDQGPTDTQYF. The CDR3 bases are TGTGCCAGCAGTGAAGATCAGGGTCCCACAGATACGCAGTATTTT.

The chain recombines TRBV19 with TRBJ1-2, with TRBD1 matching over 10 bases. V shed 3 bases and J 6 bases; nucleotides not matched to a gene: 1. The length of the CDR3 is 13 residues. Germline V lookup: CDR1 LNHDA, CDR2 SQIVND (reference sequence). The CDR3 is CASSIGTGDGYTF. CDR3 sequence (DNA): TGTGCCAGTAGTATCGGGACAGGGGATGGCTACACCTTC.

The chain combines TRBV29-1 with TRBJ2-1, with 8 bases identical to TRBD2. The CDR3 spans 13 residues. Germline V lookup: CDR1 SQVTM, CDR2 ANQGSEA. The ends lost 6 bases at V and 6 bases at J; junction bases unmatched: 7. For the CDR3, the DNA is TGCAGCGTAAGAGCGGGAGTGGGCAATGAGCAGTTCTTC. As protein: CSVRAGVGNEQFF.

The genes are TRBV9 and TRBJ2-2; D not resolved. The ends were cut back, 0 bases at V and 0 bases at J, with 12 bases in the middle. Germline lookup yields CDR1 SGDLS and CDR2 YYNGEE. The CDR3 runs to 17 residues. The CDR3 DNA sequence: TGTGCCAGCAGCGTAGAGGTTGGGATCGCGAACACCGGGGAGCTGTTTTTT. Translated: CASSVEVGIANTGELFF.

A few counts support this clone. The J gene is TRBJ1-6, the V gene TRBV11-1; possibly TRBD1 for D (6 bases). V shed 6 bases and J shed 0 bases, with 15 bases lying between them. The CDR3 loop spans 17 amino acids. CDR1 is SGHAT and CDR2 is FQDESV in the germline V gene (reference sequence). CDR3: CASSGGHSSSYNSPLHF. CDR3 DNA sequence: TGTGCCAGCAGTGGGGGACACTCGAGCTCCTATAATTCACCCCTCCACTTT.

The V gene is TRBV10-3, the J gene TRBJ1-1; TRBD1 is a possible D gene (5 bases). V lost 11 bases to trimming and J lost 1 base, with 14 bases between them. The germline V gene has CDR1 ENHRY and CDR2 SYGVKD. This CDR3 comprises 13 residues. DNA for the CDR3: TGTGCCGTACTCGACAGAGGGAACACTGAAGCTTTCTTT. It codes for CAVLDRGNTEAFF.

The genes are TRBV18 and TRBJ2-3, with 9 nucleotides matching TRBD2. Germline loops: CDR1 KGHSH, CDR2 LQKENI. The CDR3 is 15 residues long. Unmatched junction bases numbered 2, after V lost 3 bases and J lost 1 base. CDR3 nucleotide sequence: TGTGCCAGCTCACCTCGACTAGCGGGCACAGATACGCAGTATTTT. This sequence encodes CASSPRLAGTDTQYF.